The entry that follows covers one T cell receptor (beta chain) sequence. It has no much larger one-base neighbor in the sample; base qualities were not kept. The entry originates in a study of graft-versus-host responses after intestinal transplantation (dated by TCRdb to about 2021). General notes on the study: The transplants that recipients got were multivisceral, liver-intestinal, or isolated intestinal. A cohort of 24 intestinal transplant recipients, including one retransplant, was enrolled, and a few patients lacking pretransplant specimens were excluded. All recipients received anti-thymocyte globulin induction followed by maintenance tacrolimus and steroids for around three years. A peak of at least 4% donor T cells among recipient peripheral blood mononuclear cells was the definition used for donor T cell macrochimerism. Alloreactive clones were identified by sequencing pre-transplant mixed lymphocyte reaction products and comparing these products with unstimulated pre-transplant donor and recipient T cells. Bulk TCR-beta CDR3 sequencing was used to track graft-versus-host and host-versus-graft alloreactive T cell clones in the graft, circulation and bone marrow after intestinal transplantation. Samples from three later patients were sequenced in-house on an Illumina MiSeq with MiXCR processing rather than by the commercial service. Overall study results and their limits: GvH clones were detected in recipient bone marrow, and some of these GvH clones were observed earlier in ileal mucosa or blood, consistent with an intestinal mucosal origin. The relatively low number and heterogeneity of intestinal transplant patients limited the conclusions. Patients with donor T cell macrochimerism had high GvH to HvG T cell clonal ratios in their allografts. Early after transplant, declines in HvG clones were associated with peak levels of circulating GvH clones.

Reading the label with the study, this specimen's time point is: cells obtained before transplantation from donor or recipient. In the mixed lymphocyte reactions, 200,000 CFSE-labeled pre-transplant responders were plated with 200,000 irradiated violet-dye-labeled stimulators and cultured for six to seven days. After the mixed lymphocyte reaction, proliferating CD3+CD4+CFSE-low and CD3+CD8+CFSE-low responder cells were FACS-sorted on a BD Influx sorter. Libraries were made using the immunoSEQ multiplex PCR assay. For most patients, genomic DNA was isolated with the Qiagen DNeasy Blood and Tissue Kit and shipped frozen to Adaptive Biotechnologies for TCR sequencing. For most patients, genomic DNA was subjected to high-throughput TCR-beta CDR3 sequencing by Adaptive Biotechnologies. The authors' pipeline ran thus. Adaptive's ImmunoSEQ software was the source of the TCR sequencing data for 15 to 20 patients, while a few other patients were processed with MiXCR and VDJtools. To correct CD4 versus CD8 sorting errors, any sequence found in both subsets at a frequency ratio below 5:1 was removed. Because the origin of CDR3 nucleotide sequences shared between donor and recipient could not be assigned, those sequences were removed. To be classed as alloreactive, a clone needed at least 2-fold expansion over unstimulated cells and a minimum CFSE-low frequency of 0.002% (template counts) or 0.001% (read counts). Mappable clones were those detected in sequenced pre-transplant spleen, lymph node, or MLR CFSE-low populations of the donor or recipient. Cumulative frequency of alloreactive clones was calculated as a percentage of all sequences weighted by copy number. TCRdb mirrors the immuneACCESS table, restricted to in-frame sequences. Some clones are absent from its copies; in checked studies, under half trace to an unresolved V gene, and the reason for the others is unknown. D and trimming come from the DNA, and the V and J calls and clone size come from that table. In this sample the table shows fewer than 13,000 clones, around 27% of which occur a single time. The ten largest clones capture over 3% of the sample.

Including the terminal cysteine and phenylalanine, the CDR3 comprises 14 residues. The kept DNA is CDR3 alone, 42 bases in frame from the first base. According to the germline V gene, CDR1 reads SQVTM and CDR2 reads ANQGSEA. V is trimmed back by 6 bases and J by 5 bases, and the junction contains 10 bases that no gene match accounts for. The chain is encoded by TRBV29-1 joined to TRBJ2-7, with 10 bases matching TRBD1. The receptor was isolated from a human patient who received an intestinal transplant. Sequencing used alloreactive CD4+ T cells from a mixed lymphocyte reaction culture, obtained before intestinal transplant. Taken with the paper, the label for cell subset or site translates to: CFSE-low proliferating T cells sorted from roughly six-day pre-transplant mixed lymphocyte reaction (GvH or HvG direction). CDR3 sequence: CSVEATGTGDEQYF. The nucleotide sequence reads TGCAGCGTCGAGGCCACCGGGACAGGGGACGAGCAGTACTTC.